The clone carrying this T cell receptor (beta chain) was seen ten or more times. The source of the sample is a study of response to subunit inactivated influenza vaccine. TCRdb called the RT-PCR reads again in MiXCR, with one record for every CDR3 protein. The sample lists roughly 760,000 distinct CDR3 sequences, around 20% occurring once. CDR3 length equals 15 residues. Germline lookup yields CDR1 MDHEN and CDR2 SYDVKM. Germline trimming cut 1 base from V and 1 base from J; bases unmatched to any gene: 0. The chain uses TRBV28 and TRBJ2-2; TRBD2 matches 7 bases. Source: PBMCs from blood, taken less than 6 days after vaccination. This TCR derives from a man between 45 and 60 years old who received an inactivated influenza vaccine. The CDR3 sequence is CASSLSGGNTGELFF. The CDR3 DNA reads TGTGCCAGCAGTTTATCGGGGGGGAACACCGGGGAGCTGTTTTTT. Looking up the rest from reference TRBV28 and TRBJ2-2 gives the full variable domain: DVKVTQSSRYLVKRTGEKVFLECVQDMDHENMFWYRQDPGLGLRLIYFSYDVKMKEKGDIPEGYSVSREKKERFSLILESASTNQTSMYLCASSLSGGNTGELFFGEGSRLTVL.